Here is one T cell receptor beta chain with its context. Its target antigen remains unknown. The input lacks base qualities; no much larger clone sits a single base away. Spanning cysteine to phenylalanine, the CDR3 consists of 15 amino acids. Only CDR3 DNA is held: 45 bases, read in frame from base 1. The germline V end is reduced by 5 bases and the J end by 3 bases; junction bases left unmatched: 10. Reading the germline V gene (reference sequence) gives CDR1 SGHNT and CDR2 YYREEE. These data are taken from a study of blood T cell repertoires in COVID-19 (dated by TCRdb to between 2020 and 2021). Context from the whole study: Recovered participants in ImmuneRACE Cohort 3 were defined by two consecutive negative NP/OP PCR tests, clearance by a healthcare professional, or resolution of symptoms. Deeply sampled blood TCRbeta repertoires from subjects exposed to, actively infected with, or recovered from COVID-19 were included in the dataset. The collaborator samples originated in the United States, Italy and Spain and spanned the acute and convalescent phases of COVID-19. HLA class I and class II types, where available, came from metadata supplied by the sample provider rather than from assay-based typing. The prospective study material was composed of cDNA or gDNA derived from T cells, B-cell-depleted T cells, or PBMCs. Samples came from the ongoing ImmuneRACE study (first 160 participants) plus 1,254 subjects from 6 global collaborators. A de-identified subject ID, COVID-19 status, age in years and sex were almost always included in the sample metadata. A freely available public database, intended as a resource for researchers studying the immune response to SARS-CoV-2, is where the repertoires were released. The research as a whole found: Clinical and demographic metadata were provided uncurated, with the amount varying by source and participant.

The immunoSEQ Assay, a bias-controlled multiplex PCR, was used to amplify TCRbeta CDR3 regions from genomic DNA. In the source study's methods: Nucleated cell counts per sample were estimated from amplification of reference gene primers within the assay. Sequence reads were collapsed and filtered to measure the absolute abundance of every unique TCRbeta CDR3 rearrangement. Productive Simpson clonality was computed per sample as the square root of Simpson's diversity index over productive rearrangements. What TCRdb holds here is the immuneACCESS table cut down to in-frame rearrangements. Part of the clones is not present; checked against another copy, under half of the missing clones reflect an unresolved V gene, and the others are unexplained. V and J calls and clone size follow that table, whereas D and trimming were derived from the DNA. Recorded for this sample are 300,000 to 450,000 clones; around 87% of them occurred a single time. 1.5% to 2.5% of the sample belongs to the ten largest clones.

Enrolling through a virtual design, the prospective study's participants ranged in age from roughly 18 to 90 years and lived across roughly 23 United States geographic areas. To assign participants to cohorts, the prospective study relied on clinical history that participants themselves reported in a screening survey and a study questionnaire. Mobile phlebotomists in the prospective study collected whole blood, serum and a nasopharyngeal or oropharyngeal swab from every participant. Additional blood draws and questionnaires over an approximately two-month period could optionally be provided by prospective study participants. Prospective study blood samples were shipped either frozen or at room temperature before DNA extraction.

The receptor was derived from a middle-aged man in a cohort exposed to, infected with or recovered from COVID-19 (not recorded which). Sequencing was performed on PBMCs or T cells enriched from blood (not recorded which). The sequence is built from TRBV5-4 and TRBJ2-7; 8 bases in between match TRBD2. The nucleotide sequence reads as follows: TGTGCCAGCAGAGTAGGGATCGGGACTAGCTACGAGCAGTACTTC. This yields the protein CASRVGIGTSYEQYF.